This entry lists 10 T cell receptor beta chains sequenced from one sample in a study of T cells in Graves' hyperthyroidism and ophthalmopathy. Amplification of TCR beta CDR3 regions used RNA as the template. The HTBI set primed first-round TCR CDR3 RT-PCR. MiXCR was run by TCRdb on the multiplex PCR reads, yielding one entry per CDR3 protein. The profile shows 600,000 to 750,000 distinct CDR3 sequences, approximately 15% of them singletons. The sample consisted of blood. These receptors were taken from a man aged 50 to 60 with Graves' hyperthyroidism.

There are many counts of this clonotype. The V gene is TRBV9, the J gene TRBJ2-7; D possibly corresponds to TRBD2 (6 bases). The CDR3 covers 15 residues. Trimming cost V 4 bases and J 0 bases, with 14 bases left between them. Looked up from germline, CDR1 is SGDLS and CDR2 is YYNGEE. The CDR3 loop reads CASSFSDGGSYEQYF. The CDR3 nucleotides read TGTGCCAGCAGCTTCTCGGACGGGGGCTCCTACGAGCAGTACTTC. Complete variable domain (other parts from reference TRBV9 and TRBJ2-7): DSGVTQTPKHLITATGQRVTLRCSPRSGDLSVYWYQQSLDQGLQFLIQYYNGEERAKGNILERFSAQQFPDLHSELNLSSLELGDSALYFCASSFSDGGSYEQYFGPGTRLTVT.

This clonotype was detected only a few times. The CDR3 nucleotides read TGTGCCAGCAGCTTGGATCAGACCGGGGAGCTGTTTTTT. Translating gives CASSLDQTGELFF. The chain recombines TRBV5-4 with TRBJ2-2; no reliable D call. The CDR3 has 13 amino acids. Trimming took off 0 bases at V and 5 bases at J, with 5 bases between the two ends. Germline assignment: CDR1 SGHNT and CDR2 YYREEE (reference sequence).

This sequence joins TRBV18 and TRBJ1-4; D is perhaps TRBD1 (5 bases). Germline V gene data show CDR1 as KGHSH and CDR2 as LQKENI. This CDR3 is built from 15 residues. Trimming took off 2 bases at V and 8 bases at J, with 15 bases between the two ends. In DNA form, the CDR3 reads TGTGCCAGCTCACCAGTCAAGGGACGGGGAGAAAAACTGTTTTTT. This translates into CASSPVKGRGEKLFF.

The table lists this clonotype with many counts. The V gene is TRBV12-3 or TRBV12-4, the J gene TRBJ2-7, with 15 bases identical to TRBD2. Germline trimming cut 6 bases from V and 5 bases from J; bases unmatched to any gene: 2. This CDR3 comprises 14 residues. CDR3 DNA sequence: TGTGCCAGCAGCGGACTAGCGGGAGGGGACGAGCAGTACTTC. Translated: CASSGLAGGDEQYF.

This clonotype was seen a few times. The chain has TRBV6-1 and TRBJ1-2; the D is unclear. Trimming removed 3 bases from V and 5 bases from J, with 10 bases in between. This CDR3 region has 13 residues. The germline V gene has CDR1 MNHNS and CDR2 SASEGT. CDR3 residues: CASSDQEDYGYTF. CDR3 nucleotides: TGTGCCAGCAGTGACCAGGAGGATTATGGCTACACCTTC.

The chain combines TRBV30 with TRBJ2-1; D tentatively fits TRBD1 or TRBD2 (5 bases each). The CDR3 loop spans 14 amino acids. Germline CDR1 GTSNPN, CDR2 SVGIG (reference sequence). V was trimmed by 8 bases and J by 2 bases, leaving 16 bases between them. The CDR3 here is CAVGRDRTYNEQFF. CDR3 DNA sequence: TGTGCCGTGGGCCGGGACCGTACCTACAATGAGCAGTTCTTC.

This clonotype was observed many times. J is TRBJ2-5 and V is TRBV30; 7 positions agree with TRBD2. The CDR3 sequence is 14 residues long. Germline V CDR1 and CDR2: GTSNPN, SVGIG (reference sequence). The V gene end was trimmed by 3 bases and the J gene end by 1 base; junction bases not matched to a gene: 5. The CDR3 reads CAWSARGVQETQYF. DNA for the CDR3: TGTGCCTGGAGCGCCCGGGGGGTCCAAGAGACCCAGTACTTC. Filled out from reference TRBV30 and TRBJ2-5, the complete variable domain reads SQTIHQWPATLVQPVGSPLSLECTVEGTSNPNLYWYRQAAGRGLQLLFYSVGIGQISSEVPQNLSASRPQDRQFILSSKKLLLSDSGFYLCAWSARGVQETQYFGPGTRLLVL.

The CDR3 DNA is TGCGCCAGCAGCCGCTACCCTGAAACCCAAGAGACCCAGTACTTC. Encoded protein: CASSRYPETQETQYF. The chain links TRBV5-1 to TRBJ2-5; D call uncertain. The CDR3 is 15 residues long. The germline V and J ends were trimmed by 4 bases and 1 base, with 14 bases remaining between them. The germline gives CDR1 SGHRS, CDR2 YFSETQ.

In its sample, this clonotype was seen a few times. The V gene is TRBV28, the J gene TRBJ2-7, with unresolved D. V was clipped by 8 bases and J by 2 bases, with 10 bases between them. There are 12 residues in the CDR3. Germline-derived CDR1 and CDR2 are MDHEN and SYDVKM. CDR3 loop: CASLTVTYEQYF. The CDR3 nucleotides read TGTGCCAGCCTGACGGTAACCTACGAGCAGTACTTC.

There are many counts of this clonotype. V and J are TRBV28 and TRBJ2-3; 8 bases are a match to TRBD2. The CDR3 sequence is 16 residues long. Per the germline V gene, CDR1 is MDHEN and CDR2 is SYDVKM. Trimming took 4 bases from V and 5 from J; bases not matched to a gene: 11. In DNA form, the CDR3 reads TGTGCCAGCAGTTCTCCCCTCGGGCGGGGGGTAGATACGCAGTATTTT. This gives the protein CASSSPLGRGVDTQYF.